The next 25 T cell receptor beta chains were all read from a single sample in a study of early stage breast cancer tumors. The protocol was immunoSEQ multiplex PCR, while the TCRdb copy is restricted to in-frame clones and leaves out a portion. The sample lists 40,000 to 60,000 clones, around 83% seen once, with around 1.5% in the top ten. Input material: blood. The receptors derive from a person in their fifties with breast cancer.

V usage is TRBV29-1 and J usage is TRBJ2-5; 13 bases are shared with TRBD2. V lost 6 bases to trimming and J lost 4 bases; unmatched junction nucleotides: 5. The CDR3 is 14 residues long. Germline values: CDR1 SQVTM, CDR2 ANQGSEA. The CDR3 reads CSVRLAGGGETQYF. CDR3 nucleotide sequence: TGCAGCGTAAGACTAGCGGGAGGTGGAGAGACCCAGTACTTC.

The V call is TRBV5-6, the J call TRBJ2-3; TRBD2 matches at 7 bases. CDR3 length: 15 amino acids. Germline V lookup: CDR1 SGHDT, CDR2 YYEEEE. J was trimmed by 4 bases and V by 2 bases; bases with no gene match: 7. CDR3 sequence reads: CASSFGRPLPDTQYF. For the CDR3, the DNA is TGTGCCAGCAGCTTCGGGAGGCCGTTACCAGATACGCAGTATTTT. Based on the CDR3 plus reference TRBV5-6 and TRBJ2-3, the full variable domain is DAGVTQSPTHLIKTRGQQVTLRCSPKSGHDTVSWYQQALGQGPQFIFQYYEEEERQRGNFPDRFSGHQFPNYSSELNVNALLLGDSALYLCASSFGRPLPDTQYFGPGTRLTVL.

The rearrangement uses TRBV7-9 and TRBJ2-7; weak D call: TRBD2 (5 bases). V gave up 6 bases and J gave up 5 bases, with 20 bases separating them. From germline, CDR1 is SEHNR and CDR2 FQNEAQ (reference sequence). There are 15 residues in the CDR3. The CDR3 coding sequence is TGTGCCAGCAGGGAATTACTAGTGAAAGGCGACGAGCAGTACTTC. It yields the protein CASRELLVKGDEQYF.

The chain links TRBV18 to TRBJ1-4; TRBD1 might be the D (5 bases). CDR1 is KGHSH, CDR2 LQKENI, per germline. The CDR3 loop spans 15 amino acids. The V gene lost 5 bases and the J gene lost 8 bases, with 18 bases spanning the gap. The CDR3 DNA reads TGTGCCAGCTCATCTTCCGGGATCGAGGGGGAAAAACTGTTTTTT. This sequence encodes CASSSSGIEGEKLFF.

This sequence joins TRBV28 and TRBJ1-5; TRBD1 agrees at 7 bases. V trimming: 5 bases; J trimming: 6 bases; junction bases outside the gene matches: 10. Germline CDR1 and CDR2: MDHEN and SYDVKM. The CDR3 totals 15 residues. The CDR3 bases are TGTGCCAGCAGTCTGGAACAGGGGAACAGTCAGCCCCAGCATTTT. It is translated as CASSLEQGNSQPQHF.

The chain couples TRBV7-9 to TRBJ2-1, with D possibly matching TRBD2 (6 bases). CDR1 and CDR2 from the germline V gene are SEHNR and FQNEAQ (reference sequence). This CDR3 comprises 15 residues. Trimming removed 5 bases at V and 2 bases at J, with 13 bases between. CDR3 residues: CASSLGLATYNEQFF. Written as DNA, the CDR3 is TGTGCCAGCAGCCTGGGGCTAGCGACCTACAATGAGCAGTTCTTC.

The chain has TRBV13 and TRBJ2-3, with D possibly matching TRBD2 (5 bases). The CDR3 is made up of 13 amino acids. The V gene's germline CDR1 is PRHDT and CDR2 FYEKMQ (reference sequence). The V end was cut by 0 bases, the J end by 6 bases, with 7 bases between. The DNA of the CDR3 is TGTGCCAGCAGCTTAGGATCGGGGGATACGCAGTATTTT. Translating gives CASSLGSGDTQYF.

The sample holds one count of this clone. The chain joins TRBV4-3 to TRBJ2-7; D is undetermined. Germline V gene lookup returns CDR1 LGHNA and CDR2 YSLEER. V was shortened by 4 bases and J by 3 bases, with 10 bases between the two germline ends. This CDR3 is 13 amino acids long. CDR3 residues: CASSRGQDYEQYF. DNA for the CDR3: TGCGCCAGCAGCCGAGGCCAGGACTACGAGCAGTACTTC.

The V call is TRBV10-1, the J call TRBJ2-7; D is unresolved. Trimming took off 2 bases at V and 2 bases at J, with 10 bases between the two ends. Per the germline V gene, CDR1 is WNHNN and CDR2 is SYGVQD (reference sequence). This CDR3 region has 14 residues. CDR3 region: CASSEDLDAYEQYF. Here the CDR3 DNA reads TGCGCCAGCAGTGAGGACTTAGATGCCTACGAGCAGTACTTC.

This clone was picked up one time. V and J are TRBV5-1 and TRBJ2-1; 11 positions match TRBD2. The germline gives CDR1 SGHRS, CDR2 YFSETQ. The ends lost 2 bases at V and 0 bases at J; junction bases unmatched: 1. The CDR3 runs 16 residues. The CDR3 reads CASSFTSGGSYNEQFF. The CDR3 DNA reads TGCGCCAGCAGCTTTACTAGCGGGGGCTCCTACAATGAGCAGTTCTTC.

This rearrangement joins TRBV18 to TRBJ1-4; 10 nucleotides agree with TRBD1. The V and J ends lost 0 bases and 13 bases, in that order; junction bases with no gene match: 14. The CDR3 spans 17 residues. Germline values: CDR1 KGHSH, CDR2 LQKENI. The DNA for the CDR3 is TGTGCCAGCTCACCACCGAGCTATGGACAGGGGGGACTTGGACTGTTTTTT. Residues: CASSPPSYGQGGLGLFF.

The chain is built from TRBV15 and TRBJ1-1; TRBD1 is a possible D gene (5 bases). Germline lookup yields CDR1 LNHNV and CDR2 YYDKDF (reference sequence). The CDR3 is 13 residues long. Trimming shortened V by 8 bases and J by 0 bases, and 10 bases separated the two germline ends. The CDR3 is CATQGPLNTEAFF. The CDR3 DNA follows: TGTGCCACCCAGGGACCTCTGAACACTGAAGCTTTCTTT.

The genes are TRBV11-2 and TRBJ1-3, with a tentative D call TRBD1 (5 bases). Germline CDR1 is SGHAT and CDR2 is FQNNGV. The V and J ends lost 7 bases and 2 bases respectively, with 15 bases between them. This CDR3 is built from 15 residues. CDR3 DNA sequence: TGTGCCAGCACAGAATCCCAGGGTACTGGAAACACCATATATTTT. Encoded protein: CASTESQGTGNTIYF.

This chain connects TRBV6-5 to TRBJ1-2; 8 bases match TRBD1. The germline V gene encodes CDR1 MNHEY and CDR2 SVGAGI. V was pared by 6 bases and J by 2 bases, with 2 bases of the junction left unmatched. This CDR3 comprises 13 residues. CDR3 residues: CASSRDRNYGYTF. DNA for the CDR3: TGTGCCAGCAGCCGGGACAGGAACTATGGCTACACCTTC.

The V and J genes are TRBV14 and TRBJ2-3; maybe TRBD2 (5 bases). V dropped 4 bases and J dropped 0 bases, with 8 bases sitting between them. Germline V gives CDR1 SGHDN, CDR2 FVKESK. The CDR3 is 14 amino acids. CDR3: CASSPRTSTDTQYF. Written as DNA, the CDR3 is TGTGCCAGCAGCCCCAGGACTAGCACAGATACGCAGTATTTT. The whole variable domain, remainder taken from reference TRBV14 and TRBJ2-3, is EAGVTQFPSHSVIEKGQTVTLRCDPISGHDNLYWYRRVMGKEIKFLLHFVKESKQDESGMPNNRFLAERTGGTYSTLKVQPAELEDSGVYFCASSPRTSTDTQYFGPGTRLTVL.

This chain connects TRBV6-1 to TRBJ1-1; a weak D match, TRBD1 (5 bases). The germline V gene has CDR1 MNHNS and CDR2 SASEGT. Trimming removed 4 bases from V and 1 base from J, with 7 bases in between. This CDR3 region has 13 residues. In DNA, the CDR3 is TGTGCCAGCAGTGGACAGACGAACACTGAAGCTTTCTTT. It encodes CASSGQTNTEAFF.

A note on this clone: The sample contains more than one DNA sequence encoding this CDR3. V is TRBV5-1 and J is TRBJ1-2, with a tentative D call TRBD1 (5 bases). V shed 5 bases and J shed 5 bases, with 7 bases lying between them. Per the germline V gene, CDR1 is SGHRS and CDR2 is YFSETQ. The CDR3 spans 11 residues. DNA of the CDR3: TGCGCCAGCAGTTCAGGGTATGGCTACACCTTC. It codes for CASSSGYGYTF. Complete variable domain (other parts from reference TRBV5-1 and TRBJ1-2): KAGVTQTPRYLIKTRGQQVTLSCSPISGHRSVSWYQQTPGQGLQFLFEYFSETQRNKGNFPGRFSGRQFSNSRSEMNVSTLELGDSALYLCASSSGYGYTFGSGTRLTVV.

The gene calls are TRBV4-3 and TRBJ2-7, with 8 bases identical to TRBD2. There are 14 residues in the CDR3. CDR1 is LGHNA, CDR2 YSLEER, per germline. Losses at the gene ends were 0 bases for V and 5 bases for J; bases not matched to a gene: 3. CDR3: CASSQEGTRNEQYF. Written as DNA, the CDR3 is TGCGCCAGCAGCCAAGAGGGGACTAGAAACGAGCAGTACTTC.

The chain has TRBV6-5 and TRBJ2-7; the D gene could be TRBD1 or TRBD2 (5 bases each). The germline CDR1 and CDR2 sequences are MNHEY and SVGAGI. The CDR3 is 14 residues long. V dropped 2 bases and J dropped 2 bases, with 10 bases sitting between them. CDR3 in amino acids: CASSYGDGPYEQYF. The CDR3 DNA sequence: TGTGCCAGCAGTTACGGGGACGGACCCTACGAGCAGTACTTC.

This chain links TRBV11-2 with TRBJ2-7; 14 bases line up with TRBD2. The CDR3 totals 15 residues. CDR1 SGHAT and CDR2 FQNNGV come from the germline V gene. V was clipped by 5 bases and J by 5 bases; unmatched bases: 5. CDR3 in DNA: TGTGCCAGCAGCCCCCCGGGACTAGCGGGAGACGAGCAGTACTTC. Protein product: CASSPPGLAGDEQYF. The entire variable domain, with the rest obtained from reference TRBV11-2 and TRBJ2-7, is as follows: EAGVAQSPRYKIIEKRQSVAFWCNPISGHATLYWYQQILGQGPKLLIQFQNNGVVDDSQLPKDRFSAERLKGVDSTLKIQPAKLEDSAVYLCASSPPGLAGDEQYFGPGTRLTVT.

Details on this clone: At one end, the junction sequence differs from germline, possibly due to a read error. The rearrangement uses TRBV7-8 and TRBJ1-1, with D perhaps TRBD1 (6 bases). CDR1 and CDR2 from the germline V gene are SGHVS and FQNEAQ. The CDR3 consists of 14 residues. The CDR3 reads CASSLGGGGVETFF. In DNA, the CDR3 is TGTGCCAGCAGCTTAGGAGGGGGAGGGGTTGAAACTTTCTTT.

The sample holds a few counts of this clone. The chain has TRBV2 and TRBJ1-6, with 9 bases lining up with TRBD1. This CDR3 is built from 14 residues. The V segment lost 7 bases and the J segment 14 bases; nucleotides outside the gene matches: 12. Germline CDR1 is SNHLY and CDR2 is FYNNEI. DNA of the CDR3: TGTGCCAGCATAGCGACAGGGGGAAGTTCGGCCCTCCACTTT. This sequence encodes CASIATGGSSALHF.

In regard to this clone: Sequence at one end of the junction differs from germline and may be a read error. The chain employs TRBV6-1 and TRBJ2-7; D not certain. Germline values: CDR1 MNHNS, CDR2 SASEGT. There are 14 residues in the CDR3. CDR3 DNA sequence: TGTGCCAGCAGTGAAAGTCATATAGGACCCCCGGTTTTCTTC. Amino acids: CASSESHIGPPVFF.

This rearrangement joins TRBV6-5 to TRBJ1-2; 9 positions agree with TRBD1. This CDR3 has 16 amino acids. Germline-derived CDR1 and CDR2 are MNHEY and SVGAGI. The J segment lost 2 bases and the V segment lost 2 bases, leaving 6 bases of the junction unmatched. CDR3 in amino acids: CASSYERQGGNYGYTF. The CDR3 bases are TGTGCCAGCAGTTACGAAAGACAGGGGGGGAACTATGGCTACACCTTC.

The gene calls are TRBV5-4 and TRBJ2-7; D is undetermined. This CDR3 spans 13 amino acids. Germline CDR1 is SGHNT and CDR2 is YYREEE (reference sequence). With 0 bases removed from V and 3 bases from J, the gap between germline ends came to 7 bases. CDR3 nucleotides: TGTGCCAGCAGCTTGGATCGGAGCTACGAGCAGTACTTC. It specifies CASSLDRSYEQYF.